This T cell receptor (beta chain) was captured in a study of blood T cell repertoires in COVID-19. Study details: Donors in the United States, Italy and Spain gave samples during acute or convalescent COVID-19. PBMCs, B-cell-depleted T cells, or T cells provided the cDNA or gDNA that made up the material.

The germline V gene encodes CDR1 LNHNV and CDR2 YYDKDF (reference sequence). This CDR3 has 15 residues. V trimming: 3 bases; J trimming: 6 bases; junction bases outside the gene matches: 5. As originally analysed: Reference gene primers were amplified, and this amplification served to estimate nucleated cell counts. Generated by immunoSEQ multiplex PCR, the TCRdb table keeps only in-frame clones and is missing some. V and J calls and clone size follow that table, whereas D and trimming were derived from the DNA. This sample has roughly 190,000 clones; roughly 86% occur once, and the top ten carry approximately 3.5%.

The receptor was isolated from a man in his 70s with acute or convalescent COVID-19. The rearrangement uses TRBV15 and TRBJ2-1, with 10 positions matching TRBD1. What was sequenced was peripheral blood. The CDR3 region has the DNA TGTGCCACCAGCAGGGACAGGGGGGTCTCCAATGAGCAGTTCTTC. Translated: CATSRDRGVSNEQFF.